The 28 T cell receptor beta chains below all came from one sample that was sequenced in a study of T cells in Graves' hyperthyroidism and ophthalmopathy. Amplification of TCR beta CDR3 regions used RNA as the template. When the TCR CDR3 underwent first-round RT-PCR, the HTBI primer set was used. TCRdb re-analysed the multiplex PCR reads in MiXCR, keeping a single row per CDR3 protein. The sample lists roughly 570,000 distinct CDR3 sequences, around a sixth occurring once. Sequencing was carried out using blood. These receptors were obtained from a woman younger than 45 with Graves' hyperthyroidism.

V gene TRBV20-1 combines with J gene TRBJ2-1; D may be TRBD2 (6 bases). Germline loops: CDR1 DFQATT, CDR2 SNEGSKA (reference sequence). This CDR3 has 15 residues. The V end lost 4 bases, the J end lost 7 bases, and 20 bases lay between the germline ends. CDR3 sequence: CSATSATPIGNEQFF. The CDR3 bases are TGCAGTGCTACTAGCGCCACACCGATCGGGAATGAGCAGTTCTTC.

This chain links TRBV7-2 with TRBJ1-3; D call uncertain. The CDR3 runs to 14 residues. Per the germline V gene, CDR1 is SGHTA and CDR2 is FQGNSA. V gave up 5 bases and J gave up 2 bases, with 10 bases separating them. Here the CDR3 reads CASSLRLAGNTIYF. Written as DNA, the CDR3 is TGTGCCAGCAGCCTAAGACTTGCTGGAAACACCATATATTTT. The full variable domain, its missing parts supplied by reference TRBV7-2 and TRBJ1-3, is GAGVSQSPSNKVTEKGKDVELRCDPISGHTALYWYRQSLGQGLEFLIYFQGNSAPDKSGLPSDRFSAERTGGSVSTLTIQRTQQEDSAVYLCASSLRLAGNTIYFGEGSWLTVV.

The chain carries TRBV14 and TRBJ2-7; TRBD2 might be the D (6 bases). Germline CDR1 SGHDN, CDR2 FVKESK. V was trimmed by 4 bases and J by 9 bases, leaving 10 bases between them. The CDR3 is made up of 11 amino acids. The CDR3, as DNA: TGTGCCAGCAGCCGACACGGGGGGCAGTACTTC. It codes for CASSRHGGQYF.

This sequence joins TRBV7-2 and TRBJ1-5; 9 bases are shared with TRBD1. Germline V CDR1 and CDR2: SGHTA, FQGNSA. There are 15 residues in the CDR3. V was pared by 5 bases and J by 9 bases, with 11 bases of the junction left unmatched. In DNA form, the CDR3 reads TGTGCCAGCAGCCCAGGGGGGACAGGGTATCGGCCCCAGCATTTT. It specifies CASSPGGTGYRPQHF.

This clonotype was found many times. This chain links TRBV11-2 with TRBJ1-3; D ambiguous. The CDR3 spans 14 residues. Germline V gene data show CDR1 as SGHAT and CDR2 as FQNNGV. Trimming cost V 3 bases and J 4 bases, with 10 bases left between them. As DNA, the CDR3 is TGTGCCAGCAGCTTTTCAGAACGGGGAAACACCATATATTTT. Residues: CASSFSERGNTIYF.

The chain is built from TRBV28 and TRBJ2-5, with D perhaps matching TRBD1 (6 bases). CDR1 MDHEN and CDR2 SYDVKM come from the germline V gene. The CDR3 loop spans 13 amino acids. Trimming removed 6 bases from V and 3 bases from J, with 11 bases in between. This CDR3 reads CASRGTTKETQYF. For the CDR3, the DNA is TGTGCCAGCAGGGGGACAACAAAAGAGACCCAGTACTTC.

This clonotype was picked up many times. V gene TRBV7-2 combines with J gene TRBJ2-7, with 9 bases identical to TRBD1. CDR1 is SGHTA, CDR2 FQGNSA, per germline. This CDR3 contains 14 residues. V lost 4 bases and J lost 2; bases outside the gene matches: 3. Written as DNA, the CDR3 is TGTGCCAGCAGCTCGGACAGGGGTACCTACGAGCAGTACTTC. Residues: CASSSDRGTYEQYF.

At least ten counts were recorded for this clonotype. CDR3 bases: TGTGCCAGCAGCCCCTCCTGGACTACCTACGAGCAGTACTTC. Amino acid sequence: CASSPSWTTYEQYF. V usage is TRBV5-5 and J usage is TRBJ2-7, with a tentative D call TRBD2 (6 bases). There are 14 residues in the CDR3. Trimming removed 4 bases at V and 2 bases at J, with 13 bases between. Germline values: CDR1 SGHKS, CDR2 YYEKEE (reference sequence).

This clonotype was seen only a few times. The chain joins TRBV3-1 to TRBJ2-5, with D possibly called TRBD1 or TRBD2 (6 bases each). The ends were cut back, 2 bases at V and 0 bases at J, with 10 bases in the middle. The CDR3 runs to 15 residues. Germline loops: CDR1 LGHDT, CDR2 YNNKEL (reference sequence). The CDR3 sequence: CASSQRGAHQETQYF. CDR3 coding DNA: TGTGCCAGCAGCCAAAGGGGGGCCCACCAAGAGACCCAGTACTTC.

This clonotype was seen only a few times. This chain uses TRBV9 with TRBJ2-1, with 12 nucleotides matching TRBD2. The ends lost 3 bases at V and 1 base at J; junction bases unmatched: 8. In germline, CDR1 is SGDLS, CDR2 YYNGEE. This CDR3 is built from 18 residues. The CDR3 DNA reads TGTGCCAGCAGCGCCCACCTAGCGGGAGGGGATTCCTACAATGAGCAGTTCTTC. It encodes CASSAHLAGGDSYNEQFF. Combining the CDR3 with reference TRBV9 and TRBJ2-1 gives the whole variable domain DSGVTQTPKHLITATGQRVTLRCSPRSGDLSVYWYQQSLDQGLQFLIQYYNGEERAKGNILERFSAQQFPDLHSELNLSSLELGDSALYFCASSAHLAGGDSYNEQFFGPGTRLTVL.

The chain combines TRBV27 with TRBJ2-1; TRBD2 might be the D (5 bases). Germline CDR1 reads MNHEY; CDR2 reads SMNVEV (reference sequence). Trimming cost V 1 base and J 2 bases, with 12 bases left between them. This CDR3 is built from 16 residues. CDR3 sequence (DNA): TGTGCCAGCAGTTTATATGACGGGGATACCTACAATGAGCAGTTCTTC. This encodes CASSLYDGDTYNEQFF.

V usage is TRBV4-1 and J usage is TRBJ2-3; D perhaps matches TRBD1 (5 bases). The germline V gene has CDR1 MGHRA and CDR2 YSYEKL. The CDR3 has 15 amino acids. V gave up 2 bases and J gave up 4 bases, with 13 bases separating them. The CDR3 DNA sequence: TGCGCCAGCAGCCAATCCCGACAGACTCCAGATACGCAGTATTTT. This translates into CASSQSRQTPDTQYF.

This clonotype was seen more than once but under ten times. This chain joins TRBV29-1 and TRBJ2-1; 7 bases fit TRBD2. This CDR3 has 16 amino acids. Trimming cost V 6 bases and J 6 bases; bases outside gene matches: 17. Germline CDR1 and CDR2: SQVTM and ANQGSEA. The CDR3 loop reads CSVPLRRELMGNEQFF. DNA of the CDR3: TGCAGCGTGCCCCTCCGGCGGGAGCTCATGGGCAATGAGCAGTTCTTC.

This sequence joins TRBV5-5 and TRBJ1-3; D call uncertain. Germline loops: CDR1 SGHKS, CDR2 YYEKEE (reference sequence). The V gene lost 0 bases and the J gene lost 4 bases, with 11 bases spanning the gap. The CDR3 consists of 15 residues. CDR3 region: CASSLARRAGNTIYF. The CDR3 coding sequence is TGTGCCAGCAGCTTGGCCCGCCGGGCCGGAAACACCATATATTTT.

The sample holds many counts of this clonotype. This chain uses TRBV6-1 with TRBJ2-6; the D is unclear. The V end was cut by 5 bases, the J end by 0 bases, with 11 bases between. In germline, CDR1 is MNHNS, CDR2 SASEGT. The CDR3 is 16 residues long. CDR3 sequence: CASSTQIRSGANVLTF. For the CDR3, the DNA is TGTGCCAGCAGTACACAGATCCGCTCTGGGGCCAACGTCCTGACTTTC.

This clonotype was seen only a few times. The chain links TRBV14 to TRBJ1-1; D not certain. The CDR3 runs 14 residues. Deletions cut 4 bases from V and 4 bases from J, with 13 bases between. Germline V gene sequence: CDR1 SGHDN, CDR2 FVKESK. The CDR3 sequence is CASSLLGTATEAFF. CDR3 DNA sequence: TGTGCCAGCAGCCTACTGGGCACCGCCACTGAAGCTTTCTTT.

This clonotype was found a few times. The chain has TRBV27 and TRBJ1-6; D remains unclear. Germline V gives CDR1 MNHEY, CDR2 SMNVEV (reference sequence). The CDR3 spans 15 residues. The ends were cut back, 2 bases at V and 8 bases at J, with 13 bases in the middle. The CDR3 here is CASSLLLGGDSPLHF. The CDR3 coding sequence is TGTGCCAGCAGTTTACTTCTCGGCGGGGATTCACCCCTCCACTTT.

A note on this clonotype: This could be a read error, since a much larger clone is one nucleotide away. The V call is TRBV6-1, the J call TRBJ1-1, with TRBD1 matching 10 bases. V trimming: 5 bases; J trimming: 6 bases; junction bases outside the gene matches: 6. CDR3 length: 14 residues. Germline assignment: CDR1 MNHNS and CDR2 SASEGT. The CDR3 here is CASSSDRGVAEAFF. Written as DNA, the CDR3 is TGTGCCAGCAGTTCGGACAGGGGGGTCGCTGAAGCTTTCTTT.

This clonotype was seen just once. It may be a read error: a sequence one base away is much more abundant. V is TRBV12-3 or TRBV12-4 and J is TRBJ2-7; D might be TRBD2 (6 bases). V lost 3 bases and J 6 bases, leaving 12 bases between the germline ends. This CDR3 spans 13 amino acids. The CDR3 nucleotides read TGTGCCAGCAGTTTCTCGGGAGCGGGCGAGCAGTACTTC. Its protein is CASSFSGAGEQYF.

The chain combines TRBV10-1 with TRBJ2-1, with D possibly matching TRBD1 (5 bases). Germline-derived CDR1 and CDR2 are WNHNN and SYGVQD (reference sequence). The CDR3 length is 13 residues. V lost 6 bases and J 9 bases, leaving 15 bases between the germline ends. DNA for the CDR3: TGCGCCAGCAGCCCCTCCGACAGTGCTGAGCAGTTCTTC. Translation: CASSPSDSAEQFF.

This clonotype turned up a few times. V gene TRBV18 combines with J gene TRBJ1-6; TRBD1 matches at 7 bases. This CDR3 contains 15 residues. CDR1 is KGHSH and CDR2 is LQKENI in the germline V gene. Trimming cost V 1 base and J 14 bases; bases outside gene matches: 11. The CDR3: CASSPQGADLRALHF. The CDR3 DNA reads as TGTGCCAGCTCACCACAGGGGGCGGACCTCAGAGCCCTCCACTTT.

At least ten counts were recorded for this clonotype. The chain carries TRBV27 and TRBJ2-7, with D unclear. The germline CDR1 and CDR2 sequences are MNHEY and SMNVEV (reference sequence). CDR3 size: 13 residues. Trimming removed 7 bases from V and 2 bases from J, with 12 bases in between. CDR3 DNA sequence: TGTGCCAGCACAAGCTTGTCGCCCTACGAGCAGTACTTC. It codes for CASTSLSPYEQYF.

This clonotype appeared a few times. The chain has TRBV7-2 and TRBJ2-5, with a tentative D call TRBD2 (6 bases). The CDR3 covers 16 residues. Germline V gene data show CDR1 as SGHTA and CDR2 as FQGNSA. Deletions cut 1 base from V and 5 bases from J, with 17 bases between. The CDR3 loop is CASSLGSPGGMETQYF. DNA of the CDR3: TGTGCCAGCAGCTTAGGGTCTCCCGGCGGGATGGAGACCCAGTACTTC.

This clonotype was seen a handful of times. V and J are TRBV6-5 and TRBJ2-1; 10 nucleotides line up with TRBD2. The germline gives CDR1 MNHEY, CDR2 SVGAGI. This CDR3 is built from 17 residues. The junction had 9 bases not matched to a gene; V was cut back by 4 bases and J by 3 bases. For the CDR3, the DNA is TGTGCCAGCAGTTTAGCTAGCGGGAGAAATCTCTACAATGAGCAGTTCTTC. This sequence encodes CASSLASGRNLYNEQFF.

This clonotype has ten or more counts. At one boundary the junction diverges from the germline segment, which might be a read error. This chain joins TRBV7-9 and TRBJ2-7; 12 positions agree with TRBD2. From germline, CDR1 is SEHNR and CDR2 FQNEAQ (reference sequence). CDR3 size: 15 residues. Here the CDR3 reads CASGFPTSGSYEQYF. CDR3 sequence (DNA): TGTGCCAGCGGCTTCCCGACTAGCGGGAGCTACGAGCAGTACTTC.

There are many counts of this clonotype. This sequence joins TRBV20-1 and TRBJ2-3; D remains unclear. V was pared by 6 bases and J by 4 bases, with 20 bases between. This CDR3 comprises 15 residues. CDR1 is DFQATT, CDR2 SNEGSKA, per germline (reference sequence). The CDR3 DNA sequence: TGCAGTGCCCCCGCGGCAGGTGAGGCCGCAGATACGCAGTATTTT. Translated: CSAPAAGEAADTQYF.

This clonotype was observed a few times. This sequence joins TRBV4-2 and TRBJ1-1; D gene uncertain. Trimming took 0 bases from V and 7 from J, leaving 9 bases between them. The germline CDR1 and CDR2 sequences are LGHNA and YNFKEQ. There are 13 residues in the CDR3. The chain's CDR3 is CASSQEVGLEAFF. DNA of the CDR3: TGTGCCAGCAGCCAAGAGGTCGGCCTTGAAGCTTTCTTT.

This clonotype was counted at least ten times. V gene TRBV5-1 combines with J gene TRBJ1-2; D might be TRBD1 (5 bases). The germline CDR1 and CDR2 sequences are SGHRS and YFSETQ. The CDR3 covers 16 residues. Trimming removed 4 bases at V and 4 bases at J, with 20 bases between. In DNA, the CDR3 is TGCGCCAGCAGCAGCGGGACGTATGGGTCGGGCTATGGCTACACCTTC. Its protein is CASSSGTYGSGYGYTF.